What follows are 12 T cell receptor beta chains derived from one specimen sequenced in a study of blood T cell repertoires in COVID-19. This table comes from immunoSEQ multiplex PCR, and its TCRdb copy is limited to in-frame clones, with some not included. This table holds fewer than 200,000 clones, around 67% found once. Sequencing was performed on peripheral blood. These receptors were obtained from a woman of 80 years or more with acute or convalescent COVID-19.

The rearrangement uses TRBV2 and TRBJ2-3; D not resolved. The V gene lost 4 bases and the J gene lost 4 bases, with 15 bases spanning the gap. CDR3 length: 15 amino acids. Germline V gene sequence: CDR1 SNHLY, CDR2 FYNNEI. In DNA, the CDR3 is TGTGCCAGCAGTGGGCGGAGTATGAGCTCAGATACGCAGTATTTT. Translating gives CASSGRSMSSDTQYF.

This clone has more than one count but fewer than ten. The rearrangement links TRBV19 to TRBJ2-1; 8 bases map to TRBD2. Germline V gene lookup returns CDR1 LNHDA and CDR2 SQIVND (reference sequence). V dropped 6 bases and J dropped 2; count of bases not matched to a gene: 9. The CDR3 totals 16 residues. This CDR3 reads CASRPSGRLAYNEQFF. The CDR3 DNA reads TGTGCCAGTAGGCCGAGCGGGAGACTAGCCTACAATGAGCAGTTCTTC. The full variable domain, completed using reference TRBV19 and TRBJ2-1, is DGGITQSPKYLFRKEGQNVTLSCEQNLNHDAMYWYRQDPGQGLRLIYYSQIVNDFQKGDIAEGYSVSREKKESFPLTVTSAQKNPTAFYLCASRPSGRLAYNEQFFGPGTRLTVL.

This chain uses TRBV18 with TRBJ2-7; 9 nucleotides match TRBD1. CDR1 KGHSH and CDR2 LQKENI come from the germline V gene. The CDR3 sequence is 16 residues long. Germline trimming cut 5 bases from V and 1 base from J; bases unmatched to any gene: 9. For the CDR3, the DNA is TGTGCCAGCTCATTAGAGCCGGGACAGGGATCCTACGAGCAGTACTTC. The encoded protein is CASSLEPGQGSYEQYF. Combining the CDR3 with reference TRBV18 and TRBJ2-7 gives the whole variable domain NAGVMQNPRHLVRRRGQEARLRCSPMKGHSHVYWYRQLPEEGLKFMVYLQKENIIDESGMPKERFSAEFPKEGPSILRIQQVVRGDSAAYFCASSLEPGQGSYEQYFGPGTRLTVT.

This chain links TRBV6-2 or TRBV6-3 with TRBJ2-2; 7 nucleotides match TRBD1. CDR3 length: 16 amino acids. The germline V gene has CDR1 MNHEY and CDR2 SVGEGT. The trim removed 6 bases at V and 6 bases at J, leaving 13 bases unmatched. The CDR3 DNA follows: TGTGCCAGCAGCCCCCAATTTGACAGGGCGGCCGGGGAGCTGTTTTTT. Encoded protein: CASSPQFDRAAGELFF.

The chain is built from TRBV7-9 and TRBJ2-3; weak D call: TRBD2 (5 bases). Germline V lookup: CDR1 SEHNR, CDR2 FQNEAQ (reference sequence). V dropped 1 base and J dropped 6 bases, with 14 bases sitting between them. CDR3 size: 15 residues. The CDR3 DNA reads as TGTGCCAGCAGCTTAGAGGCTTGGAGGTATGATACGCAGTATTTT. This encodes CASSLEAWRYDTQYF. The whole variable domain, filled in from reference TRBV7-9 and TRBJ2-3, reads DTGVSQNPRHKITKRGQNVTFRCDPISEHNRLYWYRQTLGQGPEFLTYFQNEAQLEKSRLLSDRFSAERPKGSFSTLEIQRTEQGDSAMYLCASSLEAWRYDTQYFGPGTRLTVL.

The chain is built from TRBV2 and TRBJ1-5; D is undetermined. Germline V gives CDR1 SNHLY, CDR2 FYNNEI. Trimming took off 3 bases at V and 0 bases at J, with 9 bases between the two ends. CDR3 length: 15 residues. The CDR3 sequence is CASSDSVYSNQPQHF. The CDR3 coding sequence is TGTGCCAGCAGTGATTCGGTGTATAGCAATCAGCCCCAGCATTTT.

In this sample, this clone turned up once. This rearrangement joins TRBV5-1 to TRBJ1-4; 7 nucleotides agree with TRBD1. CDR1 is SGHRS and CDR2 is YFSETQ in the germline V gene. The CDR3 contains 14 residues. With V trimmed by 0 bases and J by 8 bases, 4 bases remained unmatched. DNA for the CDR3: TGCGCCAGCAGCTTGGCAGGGGGAGGAGAAAAACTGTTTTTT. This gives the protein CASSLAGGGEKLFF.

This clone was detected only a few times. The chain links TRBV27 to TRBJ1-3; D gene ambiguous. The germline CDR1 and CDR2 sequences are MNHEY and SMNVEV (reference sequence). CDR3 length: 15 amino acids. V dropped 6 bases and J dropped 3 bases, with 15 bases sitting between them. The CDR3 sequence is CASSPSPVIGNTIYF. DNA for the CDR3: TGTGCCAGCAGCCCCTCTCCGGTCATTGGAAACACCATATATTTT.

The chain uses TRBV4-2 and TRBJ2-1; TRBD2 matches at 9 bases. The trim removed 0 bases at V and 9 bases at J, leaving 9 bases unmatched. Germline V gene sequence: CDR1 LGHNA, CDR2 YNFKEQ. This CDR3 comprises 16 residues. For the CDR3, the DNA is TGTGCCAGCAGCCAAGAGGGCGGGAGGGCCCTCGGTGAGCAGTTCTTC. It is translated as CASSQEGGRALGEQFF.

V and J are TRBV6-5 and TRBJ2-7; TRBD2 might be the D (6 bases). The CDR3 covers 13 residues. In germline, CDR1 is MNHEY, CDR2 SVGAGI. The V gene lost 6 bases and the J gene lost 0 bases, with 9 bases spanning the gap. The CDR3: CASRGGASYEQYF. As DNA, the CDR3 is TGTGCCAGCAGGGGGGGTGCCTCCTACGAGCAGTACTTC.

V is TRBV19 and J is TRBJ2-7; D possibly corresponds to TRBD2 (5 bases). Looked up from germline, CDR1 is LNHDA and CDR2 is SQIVND (reference sequence). The V end was cut by 3 bases, the J end by 1 base, with 10 bases between. This CDR3 comprises 14 residues. This chain's CDR3 is CASSIRSGSYEQYF. CDR3 sequence (DNA): TGTGCCAGTAGTATCCGCTCGGGGTCCTACGAGCAGTACTTC.

This clone appeared once. This rearrangement joins TRBV18 to TRBJ2-1; D may be TRBD2 (5 bases). The CDR3 has 13 amino acids. Germline CDR1 KGHSH, CDR2 LQKENI. V was trimmed by 8 bases and J by 7 bases, leaving 15 bases between them. This CDR3 is CASLRSGLNEQFF. The CDR3 DNA sequence: TGTGCCAGCCTTCGGAGCGGCCTAAATGAGCAGTTCTTC.